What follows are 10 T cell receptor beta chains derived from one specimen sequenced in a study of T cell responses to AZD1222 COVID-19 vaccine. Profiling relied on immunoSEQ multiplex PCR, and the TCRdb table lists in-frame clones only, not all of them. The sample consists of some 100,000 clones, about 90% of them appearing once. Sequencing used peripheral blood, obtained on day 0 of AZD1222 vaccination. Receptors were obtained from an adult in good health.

The CDR3 DNA reads as TGTGCCAGCAGTCCTCCGGGGGCCGGGGCAAACTATGGCTACACCTTC. The encoded protein is CASSPPGAGANYGYTF. The rearrangement uses TRBV28 and TRBJ1-2, with D possibly matching TRBD1 (6 bases). The germline CDR1 and CDR2 sequences are MDHEN and SYDVKM. The length of the CDR3 is 16 residues. V dropped 5 bases and J dropped 2 bases, with 18 bases sitting between them.

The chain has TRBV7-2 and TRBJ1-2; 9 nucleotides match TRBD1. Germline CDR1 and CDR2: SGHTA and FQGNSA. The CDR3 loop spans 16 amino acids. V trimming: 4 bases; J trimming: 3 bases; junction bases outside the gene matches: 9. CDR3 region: CASSSAQGAWDYGYTF. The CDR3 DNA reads TGTGCCAGCAGCTCAGCACAGGGGGCTTGGGACTATGGCTACACCTTC.

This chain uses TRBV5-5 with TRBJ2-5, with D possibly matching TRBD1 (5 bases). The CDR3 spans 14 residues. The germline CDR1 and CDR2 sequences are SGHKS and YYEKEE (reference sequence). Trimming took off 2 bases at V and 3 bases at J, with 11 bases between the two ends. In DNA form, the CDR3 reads TGTGCCAGCAGCTTTTTGGCAGGGAAAGAGACCCAGTACTTC. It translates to CASSFLAGKETQYF.

The CDR3 DNA reads TGTGCCAGCAGGGAATCGACAGGGTCTGGAAACACCATATATTTT. Its protein is CASRESTGSGNTIYF. The chain is built from TRBV28 and TRBJ1-3; 7 bases agree with TRBD1. CDR3 size: 15 residues. V shed 6 bases, J shed 1 base, and the junction held 6 bases outside the gene matches. In germline, CDR1 is MDHEN, CDR2 SYDVKM.

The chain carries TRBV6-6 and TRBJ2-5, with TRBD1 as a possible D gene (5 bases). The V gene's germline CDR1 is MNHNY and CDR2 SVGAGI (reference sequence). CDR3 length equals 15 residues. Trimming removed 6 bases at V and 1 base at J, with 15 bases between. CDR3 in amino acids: CASRENRNFQETQYF. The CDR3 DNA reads TGTGCCAGCAGAGAAAACAGGAATTTCCAAGAGACCCAGTACTTC.

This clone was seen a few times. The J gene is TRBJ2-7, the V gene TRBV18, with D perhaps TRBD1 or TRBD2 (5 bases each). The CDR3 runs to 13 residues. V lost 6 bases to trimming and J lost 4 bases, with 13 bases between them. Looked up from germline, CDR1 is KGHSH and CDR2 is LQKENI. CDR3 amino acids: CASSPGRIYEQYF. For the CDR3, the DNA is TGTGCCAGCTCGCCGGGACGGATTTACGAGCAGTACTTC. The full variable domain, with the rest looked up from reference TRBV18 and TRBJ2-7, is NAGVMQNPRHLVRRRGQEARLRCSPMKGHSHVYWYRQLPEEGLKFMVYLQKENIIDESGMPKERFSAEFPKEGPSILRIQQVVRGDSAAYFCASSPGRIYEQYFGPGTRLTVT.

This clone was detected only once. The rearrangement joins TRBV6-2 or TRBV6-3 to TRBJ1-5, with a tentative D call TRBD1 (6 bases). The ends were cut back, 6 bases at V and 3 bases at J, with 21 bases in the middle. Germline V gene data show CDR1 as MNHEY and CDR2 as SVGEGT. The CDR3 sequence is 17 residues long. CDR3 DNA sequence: TGTGCCAGCAGCTTTACTCAGGGGCGAGGAGACAATCAGCCCCAGCATTTT. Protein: CASSFTQGRGDNQPQHF.

The CDR3 nucleotides read TGTGCCAGCAGTTTAACGGGGGGACTAACCTACGAGCAGTACTTC. Its translation: CASSLTGGLTYEQYF. The V call is TRBV28, the J call TRBJ2-7, with 7 bases lining up with TRBD2. The CDR3 is 15 residues long. The V segment lost 2 bases and the J segment 2 bases; nucleotides outside the gene matches: 6. Germline V lookup: CDR1 MDHEN, CDR2 SYDVKM.

The CDR3 bases are TGTGCCAGCAGCCAAGATGGGCAGGGCTACTATGGCTACACCTTC. Protein sequence: CASSQDGQGYYGYTF. The chain joins TRBV4-2 to TRBJ1-2, with D possibly matching TRBD1 (5 bases). Trimming took off 0 bases at V and 3 bases at J, with 11 bases between the two ends. Germline lookup yields CDR1 LGHNA and CDR2 YNFKEQ. The CDR3 is 15 residues long.

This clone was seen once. The DNA of the CDR3 is TGTGCCAGCAGTTACTCAGTCCCGGGATACGAGCAGTACTTC. Protein sequence: CASSYSVPGYEQYF. The J gene is TRBJ2-7, the V gene TRBV6-5; the D gene is possibly TRBD2 (5 bases). CDR3 length equals 14 residues. V gave up 0 bases and J gave up 4 bases, with 10 bases separating them. The germline CDR1 and CDR2 sequences are MNHEY and SVGAGI.